This T cell receptor beta chain is from a study of OX40 agonist ivuxolimab in advanced cancers. Overall study findings and caveats: At doses 0.1 to 3.0 mg/kg, CD4+ and CD8+ clones expanded. Mean expanded clone counts were higher in CD8+ than CD4+ T cells.

Concerning this clone itself: Its target is unknown.

Some clones are missing from TCRdb's copy, which holds only in-frame ones; the method was immunoSEQ multiplex PCR. The profile covers fewer than 85,000 clones, with approximately 90% appearing a single time and 0.53% taken by the ten largest. Germline V CDR1 and CDR2: LNHDA, SQIVND (reference sequence). Trimming removed 2 bases from V and 0 bases from J, with 4 bases in between. The CDR3 consists of 14 residues. The source of this sequence is an adult with an advanced solid tumor such as melanoma, head and neck, liver or kidney cancer. Sequencing was performed on CD4+ or CD8+ T cells sorted from blood, taken in a trial of the OX40 agonist ivuxolimab. V and J are TRBV19 and TRBJ2-2; D gene uncertain. CDR3 in DNA: TGTGCCAGTAGTATAACAGCGAACACCGGGGAGCTGTTTTTT. Its translation is CASSITANTGELFF.